Listed below are T cell receptor beta chains from one sample, sequenced in a study of T cell responses to AZD1222 COVID-19 vaccine. Sequencing was performed with immunoSEQ multiplex PCR; in TCRdb, only in-frame clones are kept and a portion is missing. This table has roughly 150,000 clones, 80% to 95% appearing once. The sample here was peripheral blood, taken on day 0 of AZD1222 vaccination. These receptors all come from an adult in good health. The CDR3 runs from the conserved cysteine through the conserved F or W. A D gene is named only where the DNA matches it firmly. For some rows the clone size is stated as once, few or many, or as a class when expanded; others skip it.

D gene	V gene	J gene	clone size	CDR3 DNA	CDR3 protein
TRBD1	TRBV5-1	TRBJ1-1	.	TGCGCCAGCAGCTCCGACAGGGGTTTGCTCAACACTGAAGCTTTCTTT	CASSSDRGLLNTEAFF
.	TRBV9	TRBJ2-5	.	TGTGCCAGCAGCGTAGGGGTTTCGTGGGAAGAGACCCAGTACTTC	CASSVGVSWEETQYF
.	TRBV2	TRBJ2-3	few	TGTGCCAGCAGGGTAGCGGTTATACGCACAGATACGCAGTATTTT	CASRVAVIRTDTQYF
.	TRBV10-1	TRBJ2-5	.	TGCGCCAGCAGTCAACTGGGACAAGAGACCCAGTACTTC	CASSQLGQETQYF
.	TRBV5-1	TRBJ1-4	.	TGCGCCAGCAGCTCGGGGGGCCATAATGAAAAACTGTTTTTT	CASSSGGHNEKLFF
.	TRBV27	TRBJ1-1	.	TGTGCCAGCAGTTTTCAGGGGACGAACACTGAAGCTTTCTTT	CASSFQGTNTEAFF
TRBD2	TRBV25-1	TRBJ2-1	few	TGTGCCAGCAGCCCGGCTATCTCGGGGGAGGGAAACAATGAGCAGTTCTTC	CASSPAISGEGNNEQFF
.	TRBV4-3	TRBJ2-7	.	TGCGCCAGCAGCCAAGAGCGCGGGGCCGCCTACGAGCAGTACTTC	CASSQERGAAYEQYF
.	TRBV30	TRBJ1-2	.	TGTGCCTGGAGAACCTTTTACCGGACAAGCTCTGAGGGCTACACCTTC	CAWRTFYRTSSEGYTF
.	TRBV5-1	TRBJ2-7	few	TGCGCCAGCAGCTTGGGCCGGGGACCCTACGAGCAGTACTTC	CASSLGRGPYEQYF
.	TRBV19	TRBJ1-1	.	TGTGCCAGTATCCTCAGGGAAAAGACTGAAGCTTTCTTT	CASILREKTEAFF